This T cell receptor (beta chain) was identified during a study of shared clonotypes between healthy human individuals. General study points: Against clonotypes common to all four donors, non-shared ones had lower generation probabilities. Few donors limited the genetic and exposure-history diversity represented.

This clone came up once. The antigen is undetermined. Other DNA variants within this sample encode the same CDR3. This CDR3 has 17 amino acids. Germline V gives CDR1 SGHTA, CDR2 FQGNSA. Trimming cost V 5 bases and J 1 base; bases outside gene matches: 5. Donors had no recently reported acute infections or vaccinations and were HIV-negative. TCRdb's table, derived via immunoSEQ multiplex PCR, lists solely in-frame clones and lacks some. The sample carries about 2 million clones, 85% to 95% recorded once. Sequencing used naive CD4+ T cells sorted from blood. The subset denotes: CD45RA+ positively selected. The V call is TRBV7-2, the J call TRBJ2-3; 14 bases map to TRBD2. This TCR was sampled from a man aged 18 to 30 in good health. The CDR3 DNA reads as TGTGCCAGCAGCCCCCCGGGACTAGCGGGAGGCACAGATACGCAGTATTTT. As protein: CASSPPGLAGGTDTQYF.